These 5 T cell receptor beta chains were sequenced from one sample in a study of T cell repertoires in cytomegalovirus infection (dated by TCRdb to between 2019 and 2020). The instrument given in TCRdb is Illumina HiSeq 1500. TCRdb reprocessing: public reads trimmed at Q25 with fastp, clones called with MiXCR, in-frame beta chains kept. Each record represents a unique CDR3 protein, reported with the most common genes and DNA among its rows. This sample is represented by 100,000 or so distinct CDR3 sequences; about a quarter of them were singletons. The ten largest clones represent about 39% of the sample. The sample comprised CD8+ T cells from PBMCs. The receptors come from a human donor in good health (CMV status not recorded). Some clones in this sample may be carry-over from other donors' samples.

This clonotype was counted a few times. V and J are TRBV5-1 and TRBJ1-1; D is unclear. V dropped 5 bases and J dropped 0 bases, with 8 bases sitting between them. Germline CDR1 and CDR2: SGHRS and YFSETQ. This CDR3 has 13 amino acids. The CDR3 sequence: CASRTRLNTEAFF. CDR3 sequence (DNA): TGCGCCAGCAGGACCCGCCTGAACACTGAAGCTTTCTTT.

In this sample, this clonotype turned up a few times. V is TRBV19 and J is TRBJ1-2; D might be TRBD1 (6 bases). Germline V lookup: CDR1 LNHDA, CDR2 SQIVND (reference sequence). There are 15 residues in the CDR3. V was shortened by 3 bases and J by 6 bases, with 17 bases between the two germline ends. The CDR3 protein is CASSIKGGAFDGYTF. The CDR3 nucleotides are TGTGCCAGTAGTATTAAGGGGGGCGCCTTCGATGGCTACACCTTC.

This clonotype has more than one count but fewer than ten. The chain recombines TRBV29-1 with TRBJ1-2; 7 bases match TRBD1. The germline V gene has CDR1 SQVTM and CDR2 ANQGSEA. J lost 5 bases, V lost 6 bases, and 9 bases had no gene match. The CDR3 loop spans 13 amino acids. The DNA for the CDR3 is TGCAGCGTCGGGGGGACAGCGGGTTATGGCTACACCTTC. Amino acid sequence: CSVGGTAGYGYTF.

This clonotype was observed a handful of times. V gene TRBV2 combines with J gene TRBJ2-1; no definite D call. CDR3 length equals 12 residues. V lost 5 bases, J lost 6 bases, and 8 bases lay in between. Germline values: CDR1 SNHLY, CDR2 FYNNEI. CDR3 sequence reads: CASSPLVNEQFF. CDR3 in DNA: TGTGCCAGCAGTCCCTTGGTCAATGAGCAGTTCTTC.

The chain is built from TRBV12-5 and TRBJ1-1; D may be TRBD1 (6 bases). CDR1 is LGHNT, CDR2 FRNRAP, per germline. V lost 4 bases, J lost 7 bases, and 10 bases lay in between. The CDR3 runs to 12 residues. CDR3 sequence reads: CASGSYRDEAFF. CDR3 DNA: TGTGCTAGTGGTTCCTACAGGGATGAAGCTTTCTTT.